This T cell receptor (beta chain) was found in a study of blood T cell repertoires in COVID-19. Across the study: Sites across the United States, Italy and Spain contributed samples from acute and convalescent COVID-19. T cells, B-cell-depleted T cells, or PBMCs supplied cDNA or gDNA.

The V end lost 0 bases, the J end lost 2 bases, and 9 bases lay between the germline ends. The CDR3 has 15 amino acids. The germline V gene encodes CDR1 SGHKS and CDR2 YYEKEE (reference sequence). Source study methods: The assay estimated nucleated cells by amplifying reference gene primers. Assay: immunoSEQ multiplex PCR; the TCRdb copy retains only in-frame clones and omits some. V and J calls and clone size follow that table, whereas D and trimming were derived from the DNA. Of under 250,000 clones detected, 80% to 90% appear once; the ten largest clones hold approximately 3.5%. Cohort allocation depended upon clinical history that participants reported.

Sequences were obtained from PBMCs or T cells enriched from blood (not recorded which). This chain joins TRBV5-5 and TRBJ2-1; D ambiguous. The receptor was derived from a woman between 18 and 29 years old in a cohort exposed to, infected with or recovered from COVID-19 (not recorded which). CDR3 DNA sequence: TGTGCCAGCAGCTTGGGTCAGATTCCCTACAATGAGCAGTTCTTC. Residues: CASSLGQIPYNEQFF.